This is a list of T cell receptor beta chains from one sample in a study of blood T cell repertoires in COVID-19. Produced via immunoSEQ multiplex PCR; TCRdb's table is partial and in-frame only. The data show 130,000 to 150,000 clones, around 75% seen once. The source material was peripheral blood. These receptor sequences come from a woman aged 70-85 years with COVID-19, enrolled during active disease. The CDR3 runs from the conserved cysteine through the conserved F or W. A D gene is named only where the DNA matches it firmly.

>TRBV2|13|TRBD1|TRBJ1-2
TGTGCCAGCAGCCTGGGACAGGGGAATGGCTACACCTTC
CASSLGQGNGYTF
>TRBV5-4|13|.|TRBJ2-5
TGTGCCAGCAGCTTCAGGGGAAGGGAGACCCAGTACTTC
CASSFRGRETQYF
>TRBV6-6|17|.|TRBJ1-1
TGTGCCAGCAGTCCGACTTCTTTTGTGCAATTAAACACTGAAGCTTTCTTT
CASSPTSFVQLNTEAFF
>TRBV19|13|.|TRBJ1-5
TGTGCCAGTAGATTTGCGGTGAATCAGCCCCAGCATTTT
CASRFAVNQPQHF
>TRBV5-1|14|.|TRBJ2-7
TGCGCCAGCAGCTTGGAGGGGGAACTCGGCGAGCAGTACTTC
CASSLEGELGEQYF
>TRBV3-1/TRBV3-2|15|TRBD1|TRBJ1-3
TGTGCCAGCAGCCAAGCGACAGGGACTGGAAACACCATATATTTT
CASSQATGTGNTIYF
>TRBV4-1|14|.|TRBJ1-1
TGCGCCAGCAGCCAAGAGCGAGGGAACACTGAAGCTTTCTTT
CASSQERGNTEAFF
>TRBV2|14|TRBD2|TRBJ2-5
TGTGCCAGCAGTGAGACGGGGGGAGGCGGGACCCAGTACTTC
CASSETGGGGTQYF
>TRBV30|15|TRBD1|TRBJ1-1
TGTGCCTGGAGTAGAGCGGGACAGGGGAACACTGAAGCTTTCTTT
CAWSRAGQGNTEAFF
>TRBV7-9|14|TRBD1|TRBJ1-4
TGTGCCAGCAGCCAGGGACAGGGGCGTGAAAAACTGTTTTTT
CASSQGQGREKLFF
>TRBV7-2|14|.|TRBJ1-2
TGTGCCAGCAGTACCGATACAGGGTTTCGTGGCTACACCTTC
CASSTDTGFRGYTF
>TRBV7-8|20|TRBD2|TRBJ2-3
TGTGCCAGCAGCTTAGCGCGAACTAGCGGGTACCGTTCCCACACAGATACGCAGTATTTT
CASSLARTSGYRSHTDTQYF
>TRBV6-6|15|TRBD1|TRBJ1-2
TGTGCCAGCAGTTCCCCGGGAGGGGGCGACTATGGCTACACCTTC
CASSSPGGGDYGYTF
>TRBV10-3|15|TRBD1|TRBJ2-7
TGTGCCATCAGTGAGTCACAGGGGAGCTCCTACGAGCAGTACTTC
CAISESQGSSYEQYF
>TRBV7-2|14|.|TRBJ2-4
TGTGCCAGCAGCCCGAGGTTGACCAAAAACATTCAGTACTTC
CASSPRLTKNIQYF